A selection of T cell receptor beta chains follows, all from one sample in a study of T cell changes during pregnancy in multiple sclerosis. TCRdb's copy holds only in-frame clones and misses some; the assay was immunoSEQ multiplex PCR. Of some 38,000 clones listed, around nine tenths are singletons. Source: CD4+ T cells from peripheral blood mononuclear cells, taken in the second trimester of pregnancy. These receptors were taken from a female donor in good health, enrolled as a control in a pregnancy study. Both conserved end residues are trimmed from each CDR3. Each record gives: D gene, J gene, V gene, CDR3 protein. D genes are given only for firm matches.

>TRBD1|TRBJ1-1|TRBV7-3
ASSERTGVTEAF
>NA|TRBJ1-5|TRBV21-1
ASSKEGWLGPQH
>NA|TRBJ1-1|TRBV19
AVSDGRTEAF
>TRBD2|TRBJ2-3|TRBV7-3
ASSTPSGGTDTQY
>NA|TRBJ1-1|TRBV28
ASASGLHTEAF
>NA|TRBJ2-2|TRBV19
ASSAGGASGELF
>TRBD2|TRBJ2-5|TRBV7-3
ASSPSSGAQETQY
>TRBD1|TRBJ1-2|TRBV2
ASNLQGEGVFGYT
>TRBD1|TRBJ1-1|TRBV7-3
ASSLDRATEAF
>NA|TRBJ1-5|TRBV19
ASRGGGGGFDNQPQH
>NA|TRBJ1-2|TRBV9
ASSVEGVPNYGYT
>TRBD2|TRBJ2-3|TRBV6-6
ASSYSAGGGTDTQY
>TRBD2|NA|TRBV4-1
ASSQGSGTSGYEQY
>NA|TRBJ2-7|TRBV6-1
ASSSRGHEQY
>NA|TRBJ1-3|TRBV4-3
ASSQDLGGSGNTIY
>TRBD1|TRBJ1-5|TRBV5-8
ASSFRDRGQPQH
>NA|TRBJ2-5|TRBV7-2
ASSPRRQETQY
>NA|TRBJ2-1|TRBV5-6
ASSPQDNEQF
>NA|TRBJ2-6|TRBV9
ASSSRQSASGANVLT
>NA|TRBJ1-1|TRBV30
AWSPQDTAGAF
>NA|TRBJ1-1|TRBV7-9
ASSLAAGEAF
>NA|TRBJ2-2|TRBV19
ASTIRTVNTGELF
>TRBD2|TRBJ2-5|TRBV30
AATSGGTTQY
>NA|TRBJ1-3|TRBV7-8
ASSSSPSPSGNTIY
>TRBD1|TRBJ1-1|TRBV19
ASTRDRSTEAF